Below are 17 T cell receptor beta chains sequenced from a single sample in a study of neurological immune-mediated disorders. TCRdb ran MiXCR on the 5' RACE reads and lists one entry per CDR3 protein. The sample holds tens of thousands of distinct CDR3 sequences; approximately 13% are singletons and the top ten take about 5.5%. Sample time point: technical triplicate 1. The specimen sequenced was CD4+ T cells from blood. These receptor sequences come from a female donor with HTLV-1-associated myelopathy (HAM/TSP).

This chain joins TRBV7-9 and TRBJ1-1; no clear D gene. Germline CDR1 SEHNR, CDR2 FQNEAQ (reference sequence). The CDR3 length is 13 residues. V gave up 3 bases and J gave up 1 base, with 6 bases separating them. CDR3 residues: CASSFGGNTEAFF. CDR3 nucleotides: TGTGCCAGCAGCTTCGGCGGGAACACTGAAGCTTTCTTT.

CDR3 sequence reads: CSARGRYSGNTIYF. The CDR3 coding sequence is TGCAGTGCCCGGGGACGGTACTCTGGAAACACCATATATTTT. V gene TRBV20-1 combines with J gene TRBJ1-3; TRBD1 might be the D (5 bases). CDR3 length: 14 residues. Trimming cost V 6 bases and J 0 bases, with 12 bases left between them. Germline-derived CDR1 and CDR2 are DFQATT and SNEGSKA (reference sequence).

This clonotype was recorded once. The limits of the CDR3 on the DNA are not certain, so only TCRdb's listed CDR3 is given. The chain couples TRBV5-1 to TRBJ1-6; TRBD1 is the table's D call and was not checked against the DNA. Ends included, the CDR3 has 20 residues. Germline CDR1 reads SGHRS; CDR2 reads YFSETQ. CDR3 amino acids: CASSFYICSAARDSNSPLHF.

To note about this clonotype: It is unclear where the CDR3 begins or ends on the DNA, so no DNA is shown, and the CDR3 is as TCRdb lists it. This chain joins TRBV7-2 and TRBJ2-5; TRBD2 is the table's D call, not checked against the DNA. Germline CDR1 SGHTA, CDR2 FQGNSA. The CDR3 has 22 amino acids, counting both end residues. CDR3 loop: CASSFYICSASSVAGAPETQYF.

A word on this clonotype: Its ends do not fully match the called genes, so a read error is possible. This chain joins TRBV7-7 and TRBJ2-5, with 8 bases aligning to TRBD2. The CDR3 runs to 15 residues. Looked up from germline, CDR1 is SSHAT and CDR2 is FNYEAQ (reference sequence). The CDR3 DNA is TGTGCTAGCAGCTTACAACCGGGGGGGCCGGAGACCCAGTACTTC. Protein sequence: CASSLQPGGPETQYF.

This clonotype is classed as medium-sized. V gene TRBV7-2 combines with J gene TRBJ2-7; 8 bases agree with TRBD2. The germline gives CDR1 SGHTA, CDR2 FQGNSA. The CDR3 contains 14 residues. V gave up 5 bases and J gave up 3 bases; unmatched junction bases: 6. CDR3 residues: CASSPGGDLYEQYF. Here the CDR3 DNA reads TGTGCCAGCAGCCCCGGGGGGGACCTCTACGAGCAGTACTTC.

This clonotype showed up many times. The chain carries TRBV5-1 and TRBJ2-3; 8 nucleotides agree with TRBD2. V shed 4 bases and J 4 bases; nucleotides not matched to a gene: 14. In germline, CDR1 is SGHRS, CDR2 YFSETQ. This CDR3 is 17 amino acids long. The CDR3 coding sequence is TGCGCCAGCAGCGTCCACCTAGCGGGCCAAACCTCAGATACGCAGTATTTT. Translation gives CASSVHLAGQTSDTQYF.

This clonotype has ten or more counts. CDR3 protein: CSATQGGGANEKLFF. DNA of the CDR3: TGCAGTGCCACACAGGGGGGGGGGGCTAATGAAAAACTGTTTTTT. This chain uses TRBV20-1 with TRBJ1-4, with 8 bases lining up with TRBD1. V shed 6 bases and J 3 bases; nucleotides not matched to a gene: 9. The germline V gene encodes CDR1 DFQATT and CDR2 SNEGSKA (reference sequence). CDR3 length: 15 amino acids.

This clonotype is medium-sized in the sample. V gene TRBV20-1 combines with J gene TRBJ2-5, with 8 bases identical to TRBD1. The V gene's germline CDR1 is DFQATT and CDR2 SNEGSKA (reference sequence). Trimming cost V 6 bases and J 1 base; bases outside gene matches: 4. The CDR3 has 13 amino acids. CDR3 sequence reads: CSAEDRGQETQYF. CDR3 in DNA: TGCAGTGCGGAAGACAGGGGCCAAGAGACCCAGTACTTC.

Ten or more counts support this clonotype. J is TRBJ2-4 and V is TRBV7-2; a possible D gene is TRBD1 (5 bases). CDR1 and CDR2 from the germline V gene are SGHTA and FQGNSA. This CDR3 is built from 15 residues. Trimming shortened V by 3 bases and J by 3 bases, and 12 bases separated the two germline ends. This CDR3 is CASSLVSGFKNIQYF. The CDR3 DNA sequence: TGTGCCAGCAGCTTGGTCTCAGGGTTCAAAAACATTCAGTACTTC.

This clonotype counts as medium-sized. J is TRBJ1-2 and V is TRBV5-1, with 8 bases that match TRBD1. The CDR3 extends over 13 amino acids. Germline V gene sequence: CDR1 SGHRS, CDR2 YFSETQ. V shed 4 bases and J 8 bases; nucleotides not matched to a gene: 7. The CDR3 DNA sequence: TGCGCCAGCAGCGGACAGACAGGGGAGGGCTACACCTTC. It translates to CASSGQTGEGYTF.

This chain joins TRBV5-4 and TRBJ2-1, with 12 bases fitting TRBD2. Germline values: CDR1 SGHNT, CDR2 YYREEE (reference sequence). V gave up 0 bases and J gave up 4 bases; unmatched junction bases: 5. The CDR3 has 17 amino acids. This CDR3 is CASSLGGTSGRYNEQFF. In DNA form, the CDR3 reads TGTGCCAGCAGCTTGGGGGGAACTAGCGGGAGGTACAATGAGCAGTTCTTC.

The sample holds many counts of this clonotype. V gene TRBV3-1 combines with J gene TRBJ2-7; 7 bases line up with TRBD2. Per germline, CDR1 LGHDT and CDR2 YNNKEL (reference sequence). The J segment lost 3 bases and the V segment lost 2 bases, leaving 4 bases of the junction unmatched. The CDR3 covers 14 residues. The CDR3 region has the DNA TGTGCCAGCAGCCAACGGGGGGTGAGCTACGAGCAGTACTTC. Amino acid sequence: CASSQRGVSYEQYF.

This clonotype was detected many times. V and J are TRBV11-2 and TRBJ1-6; perhaps TRBD1 as D (5 bases). This CDR3 spans 15 amino acids. Germline V gives CDR1 SGHAT, CDR2 FQNNGV. Between the trimmed V and J ends, which lost 3 bases and 7 bases, there was a span of 13 bases. The CDR3 nucleotides are TGTGCCAGCAGCTTTAACTCAGAGGGGAATTCACCCCTCCACTTT. Its translation: CASSFNSEGNSPLHF.

CDR3 amino acids: CASSTTGYEQFF. CDR3 sequence (DNA): TGTGCCAGTAGTACGACAGGTTATGAGCAGTTCTTC. This chain uses TRBV19 with TRBJ2-1, with D possibly being TRBD1 (6 bases). Germline values: CDR1 LNHDA, CDR2 SQIVND (reference sequence). CDR3 size: 12 residues. With 4 bases removed from V and 8 bases from J, the gap between germline ends came to 9 bases. Variable domain in full (rest from reference TRBV19 and TRBJ2-1): DGGITQSPKYLFRKEGQNVTLSCEQNLNHDAMYWYRQDPGQGLRLIYYSQIVNDFQKGDIAEGYSVSREKKESFPLTVTSAQKNPTAFYLCASSTTGYEQFFGPGTRLTVL.

This clonotype was observed at least ten times. The chain links TRBV20-1 to TRBJ2-3; a possible D gene is TRBD2 (5 bases). The CDR3 spans 14 residues. Germline V gene data show CDR1 as DFQATT and CDR2 as SNEGSKA (reference sequence). Trimming cost V 4 bases and J 5 bases, with 16 bases left between them. CDR3: CSAIALMAGDTQYF. DNA of the CDR3: TGCAGTGCTATCGCCCTCATGGCGGGAGATACGCAGTATTTT.

This clonotype was recorded many times. The CDR3 loop is CASSLVQGATGELFF. The CDR3 DNA sequence: TGCGCCAGCAGCTTGGTACAGGGTGCCACCGGGGAGCTGTTTTTT. V is TRBV5-1 and J is TRBJ2-2; a possible D gene is TRBD1 (6 bases). Germline CDR1 reads SGHRS; CDR2 reads YFSETQ. V was shortened by 0 bases and J by 4 bases, with 10 bases between the two germline ends. CDR3 size: 15 residues.